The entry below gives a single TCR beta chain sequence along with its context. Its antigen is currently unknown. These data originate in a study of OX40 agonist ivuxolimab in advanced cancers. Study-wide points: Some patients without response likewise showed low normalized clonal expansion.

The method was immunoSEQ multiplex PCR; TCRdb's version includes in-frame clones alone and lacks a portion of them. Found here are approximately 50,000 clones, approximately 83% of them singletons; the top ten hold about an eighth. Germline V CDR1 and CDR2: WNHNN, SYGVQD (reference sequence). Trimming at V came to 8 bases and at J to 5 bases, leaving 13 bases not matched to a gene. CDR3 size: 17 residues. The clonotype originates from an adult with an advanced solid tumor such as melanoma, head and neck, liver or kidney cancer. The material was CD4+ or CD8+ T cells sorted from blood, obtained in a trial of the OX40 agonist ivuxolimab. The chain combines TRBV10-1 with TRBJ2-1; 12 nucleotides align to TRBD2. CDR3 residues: CASERLAGDLPHNEQFF. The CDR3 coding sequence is TGCGCCAGCGAGAGACTAGCGGGAGATCTCCCACACAATGAGCAGTTCTTC.